The 3 T cell receptor beta chains in this list originate from one sample, sequenced in a study of cytomegalovirus exposure and HLA in healthy donors. PCR was performed using 60 Vbeta and 13 Jbeta primers. The data were produced by immunoSEQ multiplex PCR, yet TCRdb's version contains in-frame clones alone and is incomplete. Of about 160,000 clones listed, more than 75% are singletons. The sample was PBMCs. Receptors originate from a man aged 18 to 30 in good health and CMV-seropositive.

In its sample, this clone was seen a few times. The chain has TRBV25-1 and TRBJ2-1; D is possibly TRBD1 (6 bases). The CDR3 runs 13 residues. Germline V gene lookup returns CDR1 MGHDK and CDR2 SYGVNS. The V end was cut by 8 bases, the J end by 9 bases, with 17 bases between. The CDR3 here is CASSQGRGTEQFF. The CDR3 DNA reads TGTGCCAGCTCCCAGGGGCGCGGAACTGAGCAGTTCTTC.

There are a few counts of this clone. The gene calls are TRBV2 and TRBJ2-5; D not certain. Gene TRBJ2-7 matches the end of the DNA better, so the J call may be wrong. The CDR3 covers 12 residues. In germline, CDR1 is SNHLY, CDR2 FYNNEI. For the CDR3, the DNA is TGTGCCAGCAGAATGCTGGACTACGAGCAGTACTTC. Translation: CASRMLDYEQYF.

This chain joins TRBV4-1 and TRBJ1-5; 8 bases line up with TRBD1. The germline V gene has CDR1 MGHRA and CDR2 YSYEKL. V lost 0 bases and J lost 7; bases outside the gene matches: 8. This CDR3 region has 16 residues. The CDR3: CASSQDGSGGEQPQHF. CDR3 bases: TGCGCCAGCAGCCAAGATGGGTCAGGGGGCGAACAGCCCCAGCATTTT.